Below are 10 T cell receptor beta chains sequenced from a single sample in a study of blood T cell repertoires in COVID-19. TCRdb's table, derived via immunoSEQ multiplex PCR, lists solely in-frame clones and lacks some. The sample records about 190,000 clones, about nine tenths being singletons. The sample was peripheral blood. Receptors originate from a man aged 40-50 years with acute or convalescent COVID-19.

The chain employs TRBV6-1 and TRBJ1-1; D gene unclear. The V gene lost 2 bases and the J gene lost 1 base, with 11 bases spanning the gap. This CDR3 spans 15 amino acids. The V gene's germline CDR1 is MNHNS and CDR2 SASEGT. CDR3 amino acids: CASSERRRENTEAFF. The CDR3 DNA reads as TGTGCCAGCAGTGAAAGGCGGAGAGAGAACACTGAAGCTTTCTTT.

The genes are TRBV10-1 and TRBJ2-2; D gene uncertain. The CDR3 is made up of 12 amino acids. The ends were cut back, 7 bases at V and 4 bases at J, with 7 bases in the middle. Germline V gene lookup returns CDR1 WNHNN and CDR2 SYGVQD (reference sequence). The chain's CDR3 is CASMSTTGELFF. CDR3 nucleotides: TGCGCCAGCATGAGTACCACCGGGGAGCTGTTTTTT.

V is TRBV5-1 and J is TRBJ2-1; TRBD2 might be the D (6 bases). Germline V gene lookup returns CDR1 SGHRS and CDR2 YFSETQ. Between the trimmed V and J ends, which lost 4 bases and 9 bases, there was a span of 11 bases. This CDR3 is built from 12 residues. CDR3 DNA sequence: TGCGCCAGCAGCGTGACTAGTCCTGAGCAGTTCTTC. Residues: CASSVTSPEQFF.

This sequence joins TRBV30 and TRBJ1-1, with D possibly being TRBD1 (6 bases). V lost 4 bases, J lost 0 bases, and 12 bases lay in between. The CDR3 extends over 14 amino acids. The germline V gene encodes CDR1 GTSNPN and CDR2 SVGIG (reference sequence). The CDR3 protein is CAWMQGQMNTEAFF. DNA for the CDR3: TGTGCCTGGATGCAGGGGCAAATGAACACTGAAGCTTTCTTT.

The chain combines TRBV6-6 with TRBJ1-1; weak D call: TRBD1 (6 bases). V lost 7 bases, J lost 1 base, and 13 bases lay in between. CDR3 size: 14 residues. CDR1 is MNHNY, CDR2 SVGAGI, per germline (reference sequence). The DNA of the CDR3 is TGTGCCAGCAAGGGGGATGGGGGGAACACTGAAGCTTTCTTT. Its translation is CASKGDGGNTEAFF.

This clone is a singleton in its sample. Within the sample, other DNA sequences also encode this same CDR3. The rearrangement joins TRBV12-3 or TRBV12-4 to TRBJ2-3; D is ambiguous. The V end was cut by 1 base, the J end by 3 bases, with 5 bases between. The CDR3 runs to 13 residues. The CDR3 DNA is TGTGCCAGCAGTTTAGGCCAGACAGATACGCAGTATTTT. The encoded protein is CASSLGQTDTQYF.

In DNA form, the CDR3 reads TGTGCCAGCAGCCTCGGACAGCAAGAGACCCAGTACTTC. Translating gives CASSLGQQETQYF. This chain joins TRBV5-6 and TRBJ2-5; D might be TRBD1 (6 bases). This CDR3 has 13 amino acids. CDR1 and CDR2 from the germline V gene are SGHDT and YYEEEE. Trimming took off 4 bases at V and 2 bases at J, with 9 bases between the two ends. The full variable domain, in which reference TRBV5-6 and TRBJ2-5 provide the parts outside the CDR3, is DAGVTQSPTHLIKTRGQQVTLRCSPKSGHDTVSWYQQALGQGPQFIFQYYEEEERQRGNFPDRFSGHQFPNYSSELNVNALLLGDSALYLCASSLGQQETQYFGPGTRLLVL.

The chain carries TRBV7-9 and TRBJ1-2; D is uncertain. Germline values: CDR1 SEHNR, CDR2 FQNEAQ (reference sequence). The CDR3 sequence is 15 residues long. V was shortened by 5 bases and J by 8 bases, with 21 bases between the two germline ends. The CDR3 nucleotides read TGTGCCAGCAGCGCCAACCTCCGGGAGACAAGGGGCTACACCTTC. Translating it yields CASSANLRETRGYTF.

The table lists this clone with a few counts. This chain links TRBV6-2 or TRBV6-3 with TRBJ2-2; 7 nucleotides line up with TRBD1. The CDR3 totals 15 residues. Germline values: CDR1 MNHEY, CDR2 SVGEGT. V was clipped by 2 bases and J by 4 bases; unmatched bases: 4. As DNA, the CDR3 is TGTGCCAGCAGTTACAGGGGGCTAATCACCGGGGAGCTGTTTTTT. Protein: CASSYRGLITGELFF.

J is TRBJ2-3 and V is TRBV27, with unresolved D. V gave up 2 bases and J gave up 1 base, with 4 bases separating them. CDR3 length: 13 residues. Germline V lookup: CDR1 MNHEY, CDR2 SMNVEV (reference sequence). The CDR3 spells CASSLLRTDTQYF. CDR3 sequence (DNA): TGTGCCAGCAGTTTACTCCGCACAGATACGCAGTATTTT.